What follows are 8 T cell receptor beta chains derived from one specimen sequenced in a study of PD-1 blockade in classical Hodgkin lymphoma. Time point specified: cycle 4 day 1 (C4D1), after more than five weeks of nivolumab. Exposure to brentuximab vedotin varied, and each patient had relapsed following autologous stem cell transplantation. Only in-frame clones appear in the TCRdb table, and some are missing; sequencing was by immunoSEQ multiplex PCR. The table includes approximately 65,000 clones, around 90% detected once. The material was peripheral blood mononuclear cells (PBMCs), obtained before the fourth cycle of nivolumab. These receptors were collected from a human donor with classical Hodgkin lymphoma.

The V call is TRBV5-4, the J call TRBJ1-2; no clear D gene. The CDR3 contains 16 residues. Germline V gene sequence: CDR1 SGHNT, CDR2 YYREEE (reference sequence). V gave up 0 bases and J gave up 0 bases, with 12 bases separating them. This CDR3 is CASSLDVTTANYGYTF. For the CDR3, the DNA is TGTGCCAGCAGCTTGGATGTGACAACTGCTAACTATGGCTACACCTTC. The full variable domain, rest sourced from reference TRBV5-4 and TRBJ1-2, is ETGVTQSPTHLIKTRGQQVTLRCSSQSGHNTVSWYQQALGQGPQFIFQYYREEENGRGNFPPRFSGLQFPNYSSELNVNALELDDSALYLCASSLDVTTANYGYTFGSGTRLTVV.

The rearrangement links TRBV15 to TRBJ1-2; 7 bases match TRBD1. This CDR3 has 15 residues. J gave up 4 bases and V 4 bases, and 9 bases lay outside the gene matches. Per germline, CDR1 LNHNV and CDR2 YYDKDF (reference sequence). CDR3 residues: CATSTRQGPSYGYTF. The CDR3 DNA reads TGTGCCACCAGCACTCGACAGGGCCCCTCCTATGGCTACACCTTC.

This rearrangement joins TRBV15 to TRBJ2-1, with D possibly being TRBD1 (6 bases). This CDR3 spans 13 amino acids. Germline lookup yields CDR1 LNHNV and CDR2 YYDKDF (reference sequence). V lost 6 bases and J lost 7, with 13 bases in between. The CDR3 DNA is TGTGCCACCAGGTTACAGGGTATGAATGAGCAGTTCTTC. It yields the protein CATRLQGMNEQFF.

This chain links TRBV15 with TRBJ1-5, with D maybe TRBD1 (6 bases). Trimming shortened V by 2 bases and J by 2 bases, and 13 bases separated the two germline ends. The germline CDR1 and CDR2 sequences are LNHNV and YYDKDF (reference sequence). CDR3 length: 16 residues. CDR3 coding DNA: TGTGCCACCAGCAGATCGGCGGCAGGGGGCAATCAGCCCCAGCATTTT. Its protein product is CATSRSAAGGNQPQHF.

The chain links TRBV15 to TRBJ2-7, with D unclear. This CDR3 has 14 amino acids. The V gene lost 2 bases and the J gene lost 2 bases, with 10 bases spanning the gap. Per germline, CDR1 LNHNV and CDR2 YYDKDF (reference sequence). For the CDR3, the DNA is TGTGCCACCAGCAGACAGGTTGGGGCCTACGAGCAGTACTTC. It codes for CATSRQVGAYEQYF.

The CDR3 spells CASSFPRLSGGETQYF. The CDR3 DNA is TGTGCCAGCAGCTTCCCCAGACTGAGCGGGGGGGAGACCCAGTACTTC. V and J are TRBV7-8 and TRBJ2-5, with 9 bases aligning to TRBD2. Germline lookup yields CDR1 SGHVS and CDR2 FQNEAQ. The J segment lost 5 bases and the V segment lost 3 bases, leaving 10 bases of the junction unmatched. CDR3 length: 16 amino acids.

CDR3: CASSQFLRNEKLFF. The CDR3 DNA reads as TGTGCCAGCAGCCAGTTTCTGCGTAATGAAAAACTGTTTTTT. The rearrangement uses TRBV14 and TRBJ1-4, with unresolved D. The CDR3 loop spans 14 amino acids. Germline V gene lookup returns CDR1 SGHDN and CDR2 FVKESK. The germline V and J ends were trimmed by 3 bases and 4 bases, with 9 bases remaining between them.

The chain employs TRBV7-9 and TRBJ2-5; a possible D gene is TRBD2 (5 bases). Looked up from germline, CDR1 is SEHNR and CDR2 is FQNEAQ (reference sequence). CDR3 length: 15 amino acids. The ends were cut back, 6 bases at V and 0 bases at J, with 14 bases in the middle. CDR3: CASSYPGEYQETQYF. DNA of the CDR3: TGTGCCAGCAGTTACCCTGGGGAGTACCAAGAGACCCAGTACTTC.